These 25 T cell receptor beta chains originate from one sample sequenced in a study of control samples from healthy donors and cancer patients. The table came from immunoSEQ multiplex PCR; TCRdb's copy has only in-frame clones and leaves some out. This table holds 70,000 to 75,000 clones, about nine tenths found once. Sample: PBMCs. These receptors were taken from a man in his sixties with lung cancer.

The V call is TRBV16, the J call TRBJ1-1, with D tentatively TRBD1 (6 bases). The V and J ends lost 4 bases and 4 bases respectively, with 19 bases between them. Germline lookup yields CDR1 KGHSY and CDR2 FQNENV. CDR3 length equals 16 residues. The CDR3 region is CASSLQPPPGATEAFF. The CDR3 DNA sequence: TGTGCCAGCAGCCTGCAGCCTCCTCCGGGGGCCACTGAAGCTTTCTTT.

This chain's CDR3 is CAWGPGANVLTF. The CDR3 DNA follows: TGTGCCTGGGGACCTGGGGCCAACGTCCTGACTTTC. The rearrangement uses TRBV30 and TRBJ2-6; D is unresolved. This CDR3 comprises 12 residues. Germline V gene lookup returns CDR1 GTSNPN and CDR2 SVGIG (reference sequence). V was shortened by 5 bases and J by 2 bases, with 4 bases between the two germline ends.

The chain is built from TRBV14 and TRBJ1-2, with D unclear. The CDR3 runs 12 residues. With 4 bases removed from V and 0 bases from J, the gap between germline ends came to 3 bases. The germline V gene has CDR1 SGHDN and CDR2 FVKESK. CDR3 protein: CASSPSNYGYTF. The CDR3 nucleotides read TGTGCCAGCAGCCCATCTAACTATGGCTACACCTTC.

The chain couples TRBV7-3 to TRBJ1-1; D remains ambiguous. CDR1 is SGHTA and CDR2 is FQGTGA in the germline V gene. V lost 4 bases and J 1 base, leaving 7 bases between the germline ends. The CDR3 sequence is 13 residues long. CDR3 amino acids: CASSYGSNTEAFF. The CDR3 nucleotides are TGTGCCAGCAGCTACGGGTCGAACACTGAAGCTTTCTTT. The whole variable domain, remainder taken from reference TRBV7-3 and TRBJ1-1, is GAGVSQTPSNKVTEKGKYVELRCDPISGHTALYWYRQSLGQGPEFLIYFQGTGAADDSGLPNDRFFAVRPEGSVSTLKIQRTERGDSAVYLCASSYGSNTEAFFGQGTRLTVV.

This rearrangement joins TRBV2 to TRBJ1-5; 10 bases map to TRBD1. V was clipped by 6 bases and J by 4 bases; unmatched bases: 6. CDR3 length: 15 residues. In germline, CDR1 is SNHLY, CDR2 FYNNEI. The CDR3 here is CASRGTGVPNQPQHF. The DNA of the CDR3 is TGTGCCAGCAGAGGGACAGGGGTTCCAAATCAGCCCCAGCATTTT.

This clone came up once. CDR3 sequence (DNA): TGCGCCAGCAGCTTGGATGGCAGGGATGGAGGCTACACCTTC. This gives the protein CASSLDGRDGGYTF. V gene TRBV5-1 combines with J gene TRBJ1-2; D possibly corresponds to TRBD1 (5 bases). The germline CDR1 and CDR2 sequences are SGHRS and YFSETQ. V shed 0 bases and J shed 8 bases, with 14 bases lying between them. The CDR3 is 14 amino acids.

This clone has only a few counts. This sequence joins TRBV6-5 and TRBJ2-7, with 10 bases fitting TRBD2. From germline, CDR1 is MNHEY and CDR2 SVGAGI. CDR3 size: 16 residues. The junction had 9 bases not matched to a gene; V was cut back by 0 bases and J by 7 bases. The DNA for the CDR3 is TGTGCCAGCAGTTACTCGCTAATAGCGGGGGGAGGGGAGCAGTACTTC. Protein product: CASSYSLIAGGGEQYF.

This sequence joins TRBV2 and TRBJ1-6; 8 nucleotides match TRBD1. This CDR3 contains 15 residues. Germline V gene sequence: CDR1 SNHLY, CDR2 FYNNEI. J gave up 5 bases and V 7 bases, and 7 bases lay outside the gene matches. CDR3 nucleotide sequence: TGTGCCAGCATACGTCAGGGGGCGGATAATTCACCCCTCCACTTT. This sequence encodes CASIRQGADNSPLHF. Full variable domain (outside the CDR3, taken from reference TRBV2 and TRBJ1-6): EPEVTQTPSHQVTQMGQEVILRCVPISNHLYFYWYRQILGQKVEFLVSFYNNEISEKSEIFDDQFSVERPDGSNFTLKIRSTKLEDSAMYFCASIRQGADNSPLHFGNGTRLTVT.

The chain has TRBV6-5 and TRBJ2-1; D might be TRBD1 (5 bases). Germline CDR1 reads MNHEY; CDR2 reads SVGAGI. The CDR3 covers 14 residues. V was pared by 10 bases and J by 7 bases, with 20 bases between. The CDR3 DNA reads TGTGCCACCTTCCGGACACTTACATTAAATGAGCAGTTCTTC. Amino acid sequence: CATFRTLTLNEQFF.

J is TRBJ1-2 and V is TRBV7-3; no definite D call. Germline CDR1 reads SGHTA; CDR2 reads FQGTGA. This CDR3 comprises 13 residues. V lost 3 bases, J lost 3 bases, and 8 bases lay in between. For the CDR3, the DNA is TGTGCCAGCAGCTTGCCAGGACACTATGGCTACACCTTC. Translation gives CASSLPGHYGYTF.

This rearrangement joins TRBV6-5 to TRBJ1-4, with 9 bases that match TRBD1. This CDR3 region has 15 residues. Germline V lookup: CDR1 MNHEY, CDR2 SVGAGI. V lost 4 bases, J lost 7 bases, and 7 bases stayed unmatched. The CDR3 DNA sequence: TGTGCCAGCAGTTCTCTTTTGGGACAGGGTGAAAAACTGTTTTTT. It codes for CASSSLLGQGEKLFF.

The chain carries TRBV7-6 and TRBJ2-1; D ambiguous. Germline V lookup: CDR1 SGHVS, CDR2 FNYEAQ. The CDR3 runs 15 residues. Trimming stripped 0 bases from V and 0 bases from J, with 6 bases between. In DNA, the CDR3 is TGTGCCAGCAGCTTAGCGCCGAGCTCCTACAATGAGCAGTTCTTC. The encoded protein is CASSLAPSSYNEQFF.

In DNA, the CDR3 is TGTGCCAGCAGTCTTTATCAACTTGGGGGCGAGACCCAGTACTTC. Translation gives CASSLYQLGGETQYF. The chain uses TRBV7-9 and TRBJ2-5; a possible D gene is TRBD1 (6 bases). The length of the CDR3 is 15 residues. CDR1 and CDR2 from the germline V gene are SEHNR and FQNEAQ (reference sequence). The germline V and J ends were trimmed by 6 bases and 5 bases, with 19 bases remaining between them.

The chain uses TRBV7-3 and TRBJ2-1, with D possibly TRBD2 on 6 matching bases. CDR3 size: 15 residues. V was clipped by 5 bases and J by 0 bases, with 11 bases between them. Germline V gene sequence: CDR1 SGHTA, CDR2 FQGTGA. CDR3 in amino acids: CASSTDYSSYNEQFF. CDR3 nucleotide sequence: TGTGCCAGCAGCACGGACTATAGCTCCTACAATGAGCAGTTCTTC. Drawing the rest from reference TRBV7-3 and TRBJ2-1, the complete variable domain is GAGVSQTPSNKVTEKGKYVELRCDPISGHTALYWYRQSLGQGPEFLIYFQGTGAADDSGLPNDRFFAVRPEGSVSTLKIQRTERGDSAVYLCASSTDYSSYNEQFFGPGTRLTVL.

This clone was observed a single time. The V call is TRBV11-3, the J call TRBJ2-3; D not resolved. Trimming shortened V by 2 bases and J by 0 bases, and 9 bases separated the two germline ends. Germline V gene sequence: CDR1 SGHNT, CDR2 YENEEA. CDR3 length equals 15 residues. CDR3 sequence: CASSLQHSSTDTQYF. The CDR3 nucleotides read TGTGCCAGCAGCTTACAACACTCTAGCACAGATACGCAGTATTTT.

This chain joins TRBV19 and TRBJ2-1, with a possible D match to TRBD1 (5 bases). Germline CDR1 reads LNHDA; CDR2 reads SQIVND (reference sequence). The CDR3 is 15 residues long. The V and J ends lost 3 bases and 0 bases respectively, with 9 bases between them. The CDR3 bases are TGTGCCAGTAGTATCGACAGAAGCTCCTACAATGAGCAGTTCTTC. Protein product: CASSIDRSSYNEQFF.

The chain uses TRBV5-1 and TRBJ1-2, with 9 bases fitting TRBD1. This CDR3 comprises 17 residues. With 0 bases clipped from V and 6 bases from J, the junction kept 12 bases outside the gene matches. Germline loops: CDR1 SGHRS, CDR2 YFSETQ. CDR3 residues: CASSLEGTGRTVDGYTF. CDR3 sequence (DNA): TGCGCCAGCAGCTTGGAAGGGACAGGGCGCACGGTCGATGGCTACACCTTC.

A single count supports this clone. CDR3 region: CAISEDRNQPQHF. CDR3 bases: TGTGCCATCAGTGAAGACAGAAATCAGCCCCAGCATTTT. The J gene is TRBJ1-5, the V gene TRBV10-3; possible D gene TRBD1, 5 bases. Germline loops: CDR1 ENHRY, CDR2 SYGVKD. With 3 bases removed from V and 4 bases from J, the gap between germline ends came to 7 bases. This CDR3 has 13 amino acids.

The rearrangement joins TRBV30 to TRBJ2-3; the match to TRBD2 covers 7 bases. The germline gives CDR1 GTSNPN, CDR2 SVGIG (reference sequence). This CDR3 has 15 residues. V lost 0 bases to trimming and J lost 1 base; unmatched junction nucleotides: 4. The DNA of the CDR3 is TGTGCCTGGAGTGTAGGCCTAGCGGGCACAGATACGCAGTATTTT. Encoded protein: CAWSVGLAGTDTQYF.

The chain recombines TRBV20-1 with TRBJ1-2, with TRBD1 as a possible D gene (5 bases). Trimming pared 3 bases from V and 4 bases from J, leaving 12 bases between. This CDR3 has 13 residues. Germline-derived CDR1 and CDR2 are DFQATT and SNEGSKA (reference sequence). CDR3 DNA: TGCAGTGCTAGTCCCCAGACAGCCTATGGCTACACCTTC. It codes for CSASPQTAYGYTF.

This chain links TRBV5-1 with TRBJ2-7, with a weak D call TRBD2 (6 bases). This CDR3 is 16 amino acids long. Trimming pared 0 bases from V and 5 bases from J, leaving 18 bases between. Germline CDR1 SGHRS, CDR2 YFSETQ. CDR3 coding DNA: TGCGCCAGCAGCTTGGCTTACGGTGGGGGGACCCACGAGCAGTACTTC. It translates to CASSLAYGGGTHEQYF.

The genes are TRBV30 and TRBJ1-5, with D possibly TRBD1 on 6 matching bases. V was clipped by 2 bases and J by 1 base, with 9 bases between them. This CDR3 region has 14 residues. Germline V gene lookup returns CDR1 GTSNPN and CDR2 SVGIG (reference sequence). This chain's CDR3 is CAWSKQGSNQPQHF. In DNA, the CDR3 is TGTGCCTGGAGTAAACAGGGAAGCAATCAGCCCCAGCATTTT.

The V call is TRBV6-5, the J call TRBJ1-2, with TRBD1 matching over 7 bases. Germline CDR1 and CDR2: MNHEY and SVGAGI. This CDR3 has 13 residues. Germline trimming cut 4 bases from V and 8 bases from J; bases unmatched to any gene: 7. The CDR3 DNA reads as TGTGCCAGCAGTTTAAAGGGGGCGCGAGGCTACACCTTC. Protein sequence: CASSLKGARGYTF.

The V gene is TRBV5-4, the J gene TRBJ1-5; D is unclear. The germline gives CDR1 SGHNT, CDR2 YYREEE (reference sequence). This CDR3 is 12 amino acids long. The ends were cut back, 0 bases at V and 5 bases at J, with 3 bases in the middle. In nucleotides, the CDR3 is TGTGCCAGCAGCTTGGAGGATCAGCCCCAGCATTTT. Protein: CASSLEDQPQHF.

V gene TRBV7-2 combines with J gene TRBJ2-5; unclear D gene. The CDR3 contains 14 residues. The germline V gene has CDR1 SGHTA and CDR2 FQGNSA. Trimming stripped 1 base from V and 6 bases from J, with 12 bases between. The CDR3 reads CASSLEQSRKTQYF. CDR3 bases: TGTGCCAGCAGCTTAGAACAGTCGAGGAAGACCCAGTACTTC.